This T cell receptor (beta chain) is drawn from a study of blood T cell repertoires in COVID-19. Study summary: Sources were T cells, B-cell-depleted T cells, or PBMCs; the material itself was cDNA or gDNA.

Some clones are missing from TCRdb's copy, which holds only in-frame ones; the method was immunoSEQ multiplex PCR. The table includes under 140,000 clones, 60% to 80% detected once. Germline trimming cut 4 bases from V and 4 bases from J; bases unmatched to any gene: 5. This CDR3 is 15 amino acids long. CDR1 is SEHNR, CDR2 FQNEAQ, per germline (reference sequence). The genes are TRBV7-9 and TRBJ2-2, with TRBD1 matching 8 bases. Material for sequencing was peripheral blood. The source of this sequence is a woman aged 80 or over with active or convalescent COVID-19. The CDR3 loop reads CASSSGGLGTGELFF. The CDR3 coding sequence is TGTGCCAGCAGCTCAGGGGGCTTGGGCACCGGGGAGCTGTTTTTT. Supplemented by reference TRBV7-9 and TRBJ2-2, the full variable domain reads DTGVSQNPRHKITKRGQNVTFRCDPISEHNRLYWYRQTLGQGPEFLTYFQNEAQLEKSRLLSDRFSAERPKGSFSTLEIQRTEQGDSAMYLCASSSGGLGTGELFFGEGSRLTVL.